A single sample gave rise to the 21 T cell receptor beta chains below, sequenced in a study of PD-L1 blockade in urothelial cancer. The data were produced by immunoSEQ multiplex PCR, yet TCRdb's version contains in-frame clones alone and is incomplete. The sample yields tens of thousands of clones, about 87% seen once. Sequenced material: PBMCs, taken around atezolizumab (anti-PD-L1) treatment. All receptors come from a man between 40 and 49 years old with urothelial cancer.

This chain uses TRBV13 with TRBJ2-7, with a possible D match to TRBD2 (5 bases). The germline V gene encodes CDR1 PRHDT and CDR2 FYEKMQ (reference sequence). This CDR3 contains 16 residues. Deletions cut 0 bases from V and 3 bases from J, with 15 bases between. CDR3 DNA: TGTGCCAGCAGCTTAGGCCTCGCGGCGGGTTTCTACGAGCAGTACTTC. This gives the protein CASSLGLAAGFYEQYF.

This sequence joins TRBV28 and TRBJ2-5; D is possibly TRBD1 (6 bases). Germline CDR1 reads MDHEN; CDR2 reads SYDVKM. This CDR3 has 13 amino acids. CDR3 bases: TGTACATCAGGGGACCGTCAAGTGAAGACCCAGTACTTC. Translation gives CTSGDRQVKTQYF. Complete variable domain (other parts from reference TRBV28 and TRBJ2-5): DVKVTQSSRYLVKRTGEKVFLECVQDMDHENMFWYRQDPGLGLRLIYFSYDVKMKEKGDIPEGYSVSREKKERFSLILESASTNQTSMYLCTSGDRQVKTQYFGPGTRLLVL.

The chain links TRBV5-1 to TRBJ1-5; D call uncertain. Trimming left V 4 bases short and J 0 bases short, with 14 bases between. Germline lookup yields CDR1 SGHRS and CDR2 YFSETQ. This CDR3 is built from 16 residues. The CDR3 region is CASSPTTGTSNQPQHF. Written as DNA, the CDR3 is TGCGCCAGCAGCCCAACGACGGGAACTAGCAATCAGCCCCAGCATTTT.

V and J are TRBV27 and TRBJ2-7; TRBD1 is a possible D gene (5 bases). Trimming removed 5 bases at V and 2 bases at J, with 16 bases between. The CDR3 runs 15 residues. Germline CDR1 MNHEY, CDR2 SMNVEV (reference sequence). The CDR3 DNA follows: TGTGCCAGCAGTCCGTTCCAGGGAAAACCCTACGAGCAGTACTTC. Its protein product is CASSPFQGKPYEQYF.

The chain has TRBV6-5 and TRBJ2-1; the match to TRBD2 covers 7 bases. This CDR3 is built from 15 residues. V lost 4 bases, J lost 1 base, and 4 bases stayed unmatched. The germline V gene encodes CDR1 MNHEY and CDR2 SVGAGI. The CDR3 is CASSFAGESYNEQFF. The CDR3 DNA reads as TGTGCCAGCAGTTTCGCGGGAGAGTCCTACAATGAGCAGTTCTTC.

This rearrangement joins TRBV2 to TRBJ1-4, with 7 bases that match TRBD1. V was pared by 8 bases and J by 4 bases, with 13 bases of the junction left unmatched. Germline CDR1 and CDR2: SNHLY and FYNNEI. This CDR3 is built from 16 residues. The CDR3 region is CASSRREGQFNEKLFF. The CDR3 nucleotides are TGTGCCAGCTCCCGACGTGAGGGACAGTTTAATGAAAAACTGTTTTTT.

The V and J genes are TRBV5-1 and TRBJ2-1, with D perhaps TRBD1 (5 bases). Trimming stripped 4 bases from V and 0 bases from J, with 11 bases between. In germline, CDR1 is SGHRS, CDR2 YFSETQ. The CDR3 runs 15 residues. The CDR3, as DNA: TGCGCCAGCAGCGCCAGGGTGGGCTCCTACAATGAGCAGTTCTTC. Translated, it gives CASSARVGSYNEQFF.

J is TRBJ2-7 and V is TRBV28; 7 bases are a match to TRBD1. Trimming took 3 bases from V and 5 from J; bases not matched to a gene: 7. The CDR3 extends over 14 amino acids. From germline, CDR1 is MDHEN and CDR2 SYDVKM. In nucleotides, the CDR3 is TGTGCCAGCAGTTTGAGGGGGCAAATTCACGAGCAGTACTTC. Protein: CASSLRGQIHEQYF.

The chain recombines TRBV7-2 with TRBJ2-6; no definite D call. CDR3 length equals 15 residues. The germline V gene has CDR1 SGHTA and CDR2 FQGNSA. Trimming left V 2 bases short and J 2 bases short, with 7 bases between. The CDR3 spells CASSLRNAGANVLTF. In DNA form, the CDR3 reads TGTGCCAGCAGCTTACGTAATGCTGGGGCCAACGTCCTGACTTTC.

This clone was detected once. The V and J genes are TRBV30 and TRBJ1-5, with a tentative D call TRBD1 (6 bases). The V end lost 0 bases, the J end lost 4 bases, and 7 bases lay between the germline ends. CDR3 size: 13 residues. The germline CDR1 and CDR2 sequences are GTSNPN and SVGIG (reference sequence). CDR3 amino acids: CAWSVQGNQPQHF. The CDR3 nucleotides read TGTGCCTGGAGTGTACAGGGAAATCAGCCCCAGCATTTT.

The chain has TRBV7-9 and TRBJ2-1, with D possibly being TRBD2 (7 bases). Germline V gene sequence: CDR1 SEHNR, CDR2 FQNEAQ (reference sequence). The CDR3 length is 15 residues. Trimming took 1 base from V and 9 from J, leaving 16 bases between them. CDR3 loop: CASSLDNGGGGEQFF. The CDR3 nucleotides read TGTGCCAGCAGCTTAGATAATGGGGGAGGGGGTGAGCAGTTCTTC.

A word on this clone: An end of the junction differs from the germline gene, which may be a read error. The CDR3 protein is CASSITRDNEQFF. The CDR3 DNA reads as TGTGCTAGCAGCATAACTAGGGACAATGAGCAGTTCTTC. This chain joins TRBV7-7 and TRBJ2-1, with a possible D match to TRBD2 (5 bases). This CDR3 comprises 13 residues. Germline V gene sequence: CDR1 SSHAT, CDR2 FNYEAQ (reference sequence).

The V gene is TRBV11-2, the J gene TRBJ2-1, with D perhaps matching TRBD2 (6 bases). Trimming stripped 6 bases from V and 9 bases from J, with 15 bases between. CDR1 and CDR2 (germline): SGHAT, FQNNGV. The CDR3 covers 13 residues. CDR3 nucleotides: TGTGCCAGCAGGACGGACTACCGGGGTGAGCAGTTCTTC. This sequence encodes CASRTDYRGEQFF. The full variable domain, rest sourced from reference TRBV11-2 and TRBJ2-1, is EAGVAQSPRYKIIEKRQSVAFWCNPISGHATLYWYQQILGQGPKLLIQFQNNGVVDDSQLPKDRFSAERLKGVDSTLKIQPAKLEDSAVYLCASRTDYRGEQFFGPGTRLTVL.

The chain uses TRBV7-2 and TRBJ2-5, with TRBD1 matching 7 bases. V shed 3 bases, J shed 3 bases, and the junction held 4 bases outside the gene matches. Germline-derived CDR1 and CDR2 are SGHTA and FQGNSA. CDR3 length equals 14 residues. The CDR3 nucleotides read TGTGCCAGCAGCTTTCAAGGGGGCAAAGAGACCCAGTACTTC. Its protein product is CASSFQGGKETQYF.

This chain connects TRBV19 to TRBJ1-1; 9 bases align to TRBD1. The CDR3 runs to 14 residues. Looked up from germline, CDR1 is LNHDA and CDR2 is SQIVND (reference sequence). The J segment lost 2 bases and the V segment lost 11 bases, leaving 9 bases of the junction unmatched. CDR3 sequence (DNA): TGTGCCTCCCGGAGGGGACAGGGCAACACTGAAGCTTTCTTT. It encodes CASRRGQGNTEAFF.

The chain has TRBV19 and TRBJ1-5; 9 bases line up with TRBD1. V was pared by 3 bases and J by 0 bases, with 6 bases of the junction left unmatched. CDR1 is LNHDA, CDR2 SQIVND, per germline (reference sequence). CDR3 length: 17 residues. CDR3 DNA sequence: TGTGCCAGTAGTATTTCCGGGACAGGGACTAGCAATCAGCCCCAGCATTTT. It specifies CASSISGTGTSNQPQHF.

The V call is TRBV6-5, the J call TRBJ1-5; TRBD1 might be the D (5 bases). Trimming removed 6 bases at V and 3 bases at J, with 12 bases between. CDR3 size: 14 residues. Germline assignment: CDR1 MNHEY and CDR2 SVGAGI. CDR3 bases: TGTGCCAGCAGGGCCGACAGCCCCAATCAGCCCCAGCATTTT. This sequence encodes CASRADSPNQPQHF.

V and J are TRBV19 and TRBJ2-1; 8 positions match TRBD1. The CDR3 covers 13 residues. V lost 6 bases to trimming and J lost 7 bases; unmatched junction nucleotides: 5. The V gene's germline CDR1 is LNHDA and CDR2 SQIVND (reference sequence). CDR3: CASRLQGVNEQFF. The DNA of the CDR3 is TGTGCCAGTAGGCTACAGGGGGTGAATGAGCAGTTCTTC.

This clone was counted once. The V gene is TRBV19, the J gene TRBJ2-2, with D maybe TRBD2 (5 bases). The CDR3 is 14 amino acids. Germline CDR1 reads LNHDA; CDR2 reads SQIVND (reference sequence). Trimming took off 1 base at V and 6 bases at J, with 9 bases between the two ends. CDR3 loop: CASSIARGSGELFF. As DNA, the CDR3 is TGTGCCAGTAGTATAGCCCGGGGATCCGGGGAGCTGTTTTTT.

This chain connects TRBV28 to TRBJ1-1; TRBD1 aligns across 7 bases. Germline loops: CDR1 MDHEN, CDR2 SYDVKM. Trimming cost V 5 bases and J 2 bases; bases outside gene matches: 8. The CDR3 has 15 residues. The DNA of the CDR3 is TGTGCCAGCAGTCCTCCCCCAGGGGGAAACACTGAAGCTTTCTTT. Its translation: CASSPPPGGNTEAFF.

The rearrangement joins TRBV15 to TRBJ2-5; 10 bases are shared with TRBD2. V lost 0 bases to trimming and J lost 4 bases; unmatched junction nucleotides: 11. Germline values: CDR1 LNHNV, CDR2 YYDKDF (reference sequence). The length of the CDR3 is 18 residues. CDR3 nucleotides: TGTGCCACCAGCAGAGATCGGCTAGCGGGAGTGGGGGGAGAGACCCAGTACTTC. It codes for CATSRDRLAGVGGETQYF.